This T cell receptor beta chain originates from a study of regulatory and conventional T cells in RAG deficiency. Study-wide findings and caveats: Patient subsets had shorter CDR3s; Omenn Treg-Tconv overlap exceeded 90%. These Omenn syndrome Treg sorts may hold peripherally activated cells instead. Treg unique TCR beta sequences were about 100-fold fewer in Omenn syndrome and CID/AS patients than controls.

Assay: immunoSEQ multiplex PCR; the TCRdb copy retains only in-frame clones and omits some. The sample carries 20,000 or so clones, approximately 90% recorded once. The length of the CDR3 is 15 residues. The germline gives CDR1 SGHVS, CDR2 FNYEAQ. The V gene lost 0 bases and the J gene lost 5 bases, with 12 bases spanning the gap. With regard to this clone: Its specificity is not known.

The sorted regulatory T cells were CD4+, CD25-high and CD127-low, with genomic DNA sequenced. These same records also appear under a second study, on regulatory T cells. According to that study: Primers: 52 TRBV forward and 13 TRBJ reverse. Regulatory T cells showed the strongest V-J pair restriction and V/J gene skewing among patient repertoires.

The receptor was derived from a human donor in good health. The sample taken for sequencing was Tregs sorted from blood. J is TRBJ2-3 and V is TRBV7-6; D perhaps matches TRBD1 (5 bases). This CDR3 reads CASSLAIGAGDTQYF. The CDR3 coding sequence is TGTGCCAGCAGCTTAGCGATAGGGGCTGGAGATACGCAGTATTTT.